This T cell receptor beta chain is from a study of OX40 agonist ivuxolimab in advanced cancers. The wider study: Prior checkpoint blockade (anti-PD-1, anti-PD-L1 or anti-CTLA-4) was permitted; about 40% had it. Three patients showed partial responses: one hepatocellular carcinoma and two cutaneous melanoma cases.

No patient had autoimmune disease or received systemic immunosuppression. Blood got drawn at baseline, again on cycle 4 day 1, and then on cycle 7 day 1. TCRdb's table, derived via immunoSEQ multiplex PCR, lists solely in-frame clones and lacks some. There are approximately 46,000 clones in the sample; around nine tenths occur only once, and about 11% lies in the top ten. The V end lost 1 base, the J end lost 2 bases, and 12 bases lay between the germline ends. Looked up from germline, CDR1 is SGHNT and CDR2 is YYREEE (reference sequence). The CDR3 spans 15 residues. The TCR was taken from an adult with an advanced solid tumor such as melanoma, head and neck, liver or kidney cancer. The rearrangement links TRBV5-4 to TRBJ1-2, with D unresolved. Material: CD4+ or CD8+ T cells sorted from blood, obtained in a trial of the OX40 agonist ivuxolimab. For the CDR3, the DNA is TGTGCCAGCAGCTTGACTGGGTACGGCAACTATGGCTACACCTTC. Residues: CASSLTGYGNYGYTF. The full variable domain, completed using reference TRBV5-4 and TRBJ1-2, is ETGVTQSPTHLIKTRGQQVTLRCSSQSGHNTVSWYQQALGQGPQFIFQYYREEENGRGNFPPRFSGLQFPNYSSELNVNALELDDSALYLCASSLTGYGNYGYTFGSGTRLTVV.